This T cell receptor (beta chain) was obtained from a study of cytomegalovirus exposure and HLA in healthy donors. Across the whole study: About 83 million unique TCRs from HLA-typed donors made up an early data release.

Points on this clone: Its antigen is undetermined.

Overall study results and limits: Association of a missense DCLRE1C variant with TCR beta V- and J-gene trimming was reported in a later analysis. For presence/absence analyses, sequencing depth was assumed to be roughly uniform across donors.

Germline V CDR1 and CDR2: KGHSH, LQKENI. This CDR3 spans 21 amino acids. V gave up 3 bases and J gave up 0 bases; unmatched junction bases: 16. Primers included in the PCR were 60 Vbeta and 13 Jbeta primers. TCRdb keeps only in-frame clones here, not all; method: immunoSEQ multiplex PCR. The data contain some 130,000 clones, around 71% of them seen just once; the ten biggest clones take up more than 2.5%. Sequencing input: PBMCs. This TCR was sampled from a woman aged 60-75 years in good health and CMV-seropositive. This sequence joins TRBV18 and TRBJ2-7, with 14 bases aligning to TRBD2. The DNA for the CDR3 is TGTGCCAGCTCACCCCCGGACTCGCGCCGGACTAGCGGGGGGCACTCCTACGAGCAGTACTTC. This sequence encodes CASSPPDSRRTSGGHSYEQYF. Together with reference TRBV18 and TRBJ2-7, the CDR3 gives the full variable domain: NAGVMQNPRHLVRRRGQEARLRCSPMKGHSHVYWYRQLPEEGLKFMVYLQKENIIDESGMPKERFSAEFPKEGPSILRIQQVVRGDSAAYFCASSPPDSRRTSGGHSYEQYFGPGTRLTVT.